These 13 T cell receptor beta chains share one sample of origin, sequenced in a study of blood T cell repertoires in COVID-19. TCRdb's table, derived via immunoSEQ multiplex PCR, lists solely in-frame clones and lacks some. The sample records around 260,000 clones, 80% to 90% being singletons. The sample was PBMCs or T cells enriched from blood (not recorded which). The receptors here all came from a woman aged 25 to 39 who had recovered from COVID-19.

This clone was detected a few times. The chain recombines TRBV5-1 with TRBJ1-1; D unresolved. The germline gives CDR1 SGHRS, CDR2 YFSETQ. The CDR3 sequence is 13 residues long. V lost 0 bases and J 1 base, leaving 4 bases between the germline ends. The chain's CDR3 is CASSLEQNTEAFF. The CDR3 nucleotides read TGCGCCAGCAGCTTGGAACAGAACACTGAAGCTTTCTTT.

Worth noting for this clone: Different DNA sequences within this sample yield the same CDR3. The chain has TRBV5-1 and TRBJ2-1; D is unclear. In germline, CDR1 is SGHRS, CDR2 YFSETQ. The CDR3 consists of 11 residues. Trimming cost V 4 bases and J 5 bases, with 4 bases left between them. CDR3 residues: CASSPDNEQFF. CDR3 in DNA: TGCGCCAGCAGCCCGGACAATGAGCAGTTCTTC.

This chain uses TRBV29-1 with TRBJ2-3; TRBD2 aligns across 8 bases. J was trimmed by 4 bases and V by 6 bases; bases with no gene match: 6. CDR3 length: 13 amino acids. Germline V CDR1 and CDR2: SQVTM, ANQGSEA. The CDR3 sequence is CSVDRAGADTQYF. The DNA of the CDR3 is TGCAGCGTGGACCGAGCGGGGGCAGATACGCAGTATTTT.

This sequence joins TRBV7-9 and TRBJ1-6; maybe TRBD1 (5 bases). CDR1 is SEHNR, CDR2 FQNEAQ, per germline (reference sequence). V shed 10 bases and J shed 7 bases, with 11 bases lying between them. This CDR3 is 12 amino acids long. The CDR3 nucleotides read TGTGCCACCGCGAACAGGAATTCACCCCTCCACTTT. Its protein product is CATANRNSPLHF.

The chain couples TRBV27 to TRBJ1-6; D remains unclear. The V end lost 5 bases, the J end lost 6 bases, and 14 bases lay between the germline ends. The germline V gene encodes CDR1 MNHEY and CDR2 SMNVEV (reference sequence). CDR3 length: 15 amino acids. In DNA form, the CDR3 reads TGTGCCAGCAGTCCCATCTCTGAGATTAATTCACCCCTCCACTTT. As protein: CASSPISEINSPLHF.

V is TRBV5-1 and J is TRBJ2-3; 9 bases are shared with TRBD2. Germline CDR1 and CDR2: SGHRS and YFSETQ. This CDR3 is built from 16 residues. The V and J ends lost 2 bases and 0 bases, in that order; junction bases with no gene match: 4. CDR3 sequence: CASSFLSGGSTDTQYF. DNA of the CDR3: TGCGCCAGCAGCTTTCTTAGCGGGGGCAGCACAGATACGCAGTATTTT.

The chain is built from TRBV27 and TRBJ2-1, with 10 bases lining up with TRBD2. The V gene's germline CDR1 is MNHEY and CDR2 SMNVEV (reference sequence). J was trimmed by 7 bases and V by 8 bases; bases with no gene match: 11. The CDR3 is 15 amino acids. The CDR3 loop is CASGPWSGGANEQFF. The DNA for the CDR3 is TGTGCCAGCGGACCTTGGAGCGGGGGGGCGAATGAGCAGTTCTTC.

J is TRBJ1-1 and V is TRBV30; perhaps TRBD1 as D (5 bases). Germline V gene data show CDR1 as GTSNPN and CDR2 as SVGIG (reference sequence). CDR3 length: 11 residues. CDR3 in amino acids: CARGQNTEAFF. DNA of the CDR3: TGTGCGCGGGGCCAGAACACTGAAGCTTTCTTT.

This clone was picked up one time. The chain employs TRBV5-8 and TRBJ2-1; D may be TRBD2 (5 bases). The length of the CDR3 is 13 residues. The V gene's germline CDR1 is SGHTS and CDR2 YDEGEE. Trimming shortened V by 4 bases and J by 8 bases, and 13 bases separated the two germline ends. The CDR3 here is CASSRSRGYEQFF. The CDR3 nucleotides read TGTGCCAGCAGCCGGTCCCGGGGTTATGAGCAGTTCTTC.

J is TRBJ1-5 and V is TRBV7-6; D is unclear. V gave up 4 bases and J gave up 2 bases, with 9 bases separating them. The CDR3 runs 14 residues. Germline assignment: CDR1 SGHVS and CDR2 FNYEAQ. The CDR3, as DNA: TGTGCCAGCAGCTCGGGTAGTGGCAATCAGCCCCAGCATTTT. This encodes CASSSGSGNQPQHF. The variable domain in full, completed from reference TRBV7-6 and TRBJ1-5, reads GAGVSQSPRYKVTKRGQDVALRCDPISGHVSLYWYRQALGQGPEFLTYFNYEAQQDKSGLPNDRFSAERPEGSISTLTIQRTEQRDSAMYRCASSSGSGNQPQHFGDGTRLSIL.

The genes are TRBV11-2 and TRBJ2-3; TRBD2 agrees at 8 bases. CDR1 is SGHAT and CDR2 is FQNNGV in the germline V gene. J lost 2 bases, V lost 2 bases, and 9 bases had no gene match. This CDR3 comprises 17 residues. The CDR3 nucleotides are TGTGCCAGCAGCTTACTAGGAAGCGGGGGTCCCACAGATACGCAGTATTTT. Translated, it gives CASSLLGSGGPTDTQYF.

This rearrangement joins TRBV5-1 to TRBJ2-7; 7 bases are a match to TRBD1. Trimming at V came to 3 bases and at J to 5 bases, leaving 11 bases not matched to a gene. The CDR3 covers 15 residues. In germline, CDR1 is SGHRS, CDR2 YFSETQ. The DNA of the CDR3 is TGCGCCAGCAGCTATTACAGGGGTCGGGCCCACGAGCAGTACTTC. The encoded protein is CASSYYRGRAHEQYF. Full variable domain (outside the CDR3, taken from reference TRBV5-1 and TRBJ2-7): KAGVTQTPRYLIKTRGQQVTLSCSPISGHRSVSWYQQTPGQGLQFLFEYFSETQRNKGNFPGRFSGRQFSNSRSEMNVSTLELGDSALYLCASSYYRGRAHEQYFGPGTRLTVT.

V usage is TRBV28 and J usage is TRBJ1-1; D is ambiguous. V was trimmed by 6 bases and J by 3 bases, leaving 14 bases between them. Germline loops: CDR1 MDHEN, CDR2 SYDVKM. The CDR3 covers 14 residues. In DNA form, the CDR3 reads TGTGCCAGCAGCGGTCGAGCGGGTGACACTGAAGCTTTCTTT. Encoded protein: CASSGRAGDTEAFF.